The sequence of this TCR beta chain was determined in a study of T cell responses to AZD1222 COVID-19 vaccine. Study context: Second-dose schedules of about 4 or about 12 weeks were combined.

Trimming pared 3 bases from V and 3 bases from J, leaving 3 bases between. CDR3 size: 11 residues. Germline values: CDR1 SGHVT, CDR2 SQSDAQ. The study's findings and limits: Every sample of the repertoires postdated the peak T cell response. White British donors predominated, females outnumbered males, and clonal diversity was possibly underestimated.

The data were produced by immunoSEQ multiplex PCR, yet TCRdb's version contains in-frame clones alone and is incomplete. The table lists 100,000 to 150,000 clones, more than 70% of them singletons, with more than 4% in the top ten. The sample holds one count of this clone. What it binds is unknown. The sequences come from peripheral blood, collected on day 0 of AZD1222 vaccination. The gene calls are TRBV7-4 and TRBJ2-7; D call uncertain. This sequence was found in an adult in good health. CDR3 bases: TGTGCCAGCAGCTTGCTCTACGAGCAGTACTTC. Translated, it gives CASSLLYEQYF.